This passage covers 19 T cell receptor beta chains from one sample sequenced in a study of CD8 T cells in Susac syndrome (dated by TCRdb to the late 2010s). The library was built by means of the immunoSEQ multiplex PCR assay. RNA was extracted with the RNeasy kit and 0.5 to 1 ug was reverse transcribed using random hexamers. TCRdb reprocessing: public reads trimmed at Q25 with fastp, clones called with MiXCR, in-frame beta chains kept. Rows are combined by CDR3 protein, so each entry shows the most common genes and DNA. The sample table holds about 250,000 distinct CDR3 sequences, of which 90% to 95% were seen once. Around 0.072% of the sample is held by the ten biggest clonotypes. Sequences were obtained from CD4+ T cells from PBMCs. These receptors all stem from a human donor with multiple sclerosis.

The V gene is TRBV4-1, the J gene TRBJ1-5; no clear D. The germline V and J ends were trimmed by 1 base and 6 bases, with 13 bases remaining between them. The CDR3 contains 15 residues. CDR1 and CDR2 from the germline V gene are MGHRA and YSYEKL. CDR3 sequence: CASSQAPTLGQPQHF. Written as DNA, the CDR3 is TGCGCCAGCAGCCAAGCTCCGACTCTCGGTCAGCCCCAGCATTTT.

The chain couples TRBV11-1 to TRBJ2-5; TRBD2 aligns across 10 bases. Per the germline V gene, CDR1 is SGHAT and CDR2 is FQDESV (reference sequence). The CDR3 length is 16 residues. The trim removed 0 bases at V and 4 bases at J, leaving 5 bases unmatched. The CDR3 bases are TGTGCCAGCAGCTTAGCGCGCCTAGCGGGAGCAGAGACCCAGTACTTC. Translated: CASSLARLAGAETQYF.

This clonotype was seen only a few times. V gene TRBV2 combines with J gene TRBJ1-1; no clear D. The germline CDR1 and CDR2 sequences are SNHLY and FYNNEI. The CDR3 consists of 13 residues. V was cut by 5 bases and J by 0 bases, with 7 bases left in between. CDR3 DNA sequence: TGTGCCAGCAGTCAGCTAATGAACACTGAAGCTTTCTTT. This gives the protein CASSQLMNTEAFF.

The chain recombines TRBV7-6 with TRBJ1-6; D call uncertain. This CDR3 is 13 amino acids long. With 5 bases removed from V and 7 bases from J, the gap between germline ends came to 9 bases. The V gene's germline CDR1 is SGHVS and CDR2 FNYEAQ. The CDR3 is CASSINRNSPLHF. The CDR3 DNA is TGTGCCAGCAGCATTAACAGAAATTCACCCCTCCACTTT.

The chain has TRBV12-3 or TRBV12-4 and TRBJ1-5; no clear D. Trimming took off 2 bases at V and 4 bases at J, with 9 bases between the two ends. This CDR3 region has 14 residues. CDR3 in DNA: TGTGCCAGCAGTTTAATGTCGGGGAATCAGCCCCAGCATTTT. Its translation: CASSLMSGNQPQHF.

The chain couples TRBV20-1 to TRBJ2-3, with D possibly called TRBD1 or TRBD2 (5 bases each). With 2 bases removed from V and 0 bases from J, the gap between germline ends came to 15 bases. The CDR3 is 16 amino acids. Germline-derived CDR1 and CDR2 are DFQATT and SNEGSKA (reference sequence). DNA for the CDR3: TGCAGTGCTAGATTCCGGGACGGAAATAGCACAGATACGCAGTATTTT. This codes for CSARFRDGNSTDTQYF.

The chain recombines TRBV19 with TRBJ2-7; perhaps TRBD1 as D (6 bases). This CDR3 has 15 residues. Germline V lookup: CDR1 LNHDA, CDR2 SQIVND (reference sequence). V dropped 5 bases and J dropped 4 bases, with 18 bases sitting between them. CDR3 protein: CASSRVIGQRYEQYF. CDR3 DNA: TGTGCCAGTAGTCGGGTAATCGGACAGAGATACGAGCAGTACTTC.

The V call is TRBV28, the J call TRBJ1-5; D is undetermined. The CDR3 sequence is 15 residues long. CDR1 MDHEN and CDR2 SYDVKM come from the germline V gene. With 3 bases removed from V and 4 bases from J, the gap between germline ends came to 13 bases. The CDR3 DNA reads TGTGCCAGCAGTTTTCCCGGCGGACCAAATCAGCCCCAGCATTTT. It translates to CASSFPGGPNQPQHF.

The chain links TRBV7-8 to TRBJ2-7; D is ambiguous. The CDR3 runs to 14 residues. Germline V CDR1 and CDR2: SGHVS, FQNEAQ. Deletions cut 0 bases from V and 3 bases from J, with 9 bases between. CDR3 amino acids: CASSLAGNSYEQYF. For the CDR3, the DNA is TGTGCCAGCAGCTTAGCAGGGAATAGCTACGAGCAGTACTTC.

A remark on this clonotype: At one of its ends the junction is not consistent with the germline gene, which may arise from a read error. The J gene is TRBJ2-5, the V gene TRBV29-1, with TRBD2 as a possible D gene (5 bases). Germline V gene data show CDR1 as SQVTM and CDR2 as ANQGSEA. This CDR3 spans 15 amino acids. The CDR3, as DNA: TGCAGCGTTGATGTGGGAGTAGCCGGTCCGGAGACTCAGTACTTC. Residues: CSVDVGVAGPETQYF.

The chain employs TRBV12-3 or TRBV12-4 and TRBJ2-7; tentative D call: TRBD1 (6 bases). V was shortened by 3 bases and J by 2 bases, with 11 bases between the two germline ends. This CDR3 is built from 14 residues. The CDR3 DNA reads TGTGCCAGCAGTTTCGGACAGCCTACCTACGAGCAGTACTTC. It yields the protein CASSFGQPTYEQYF.

The rearrangement links TRBV2 to TRBJ2-7; perhaps TRBD1 as D (6 bases). The CDR3 extends over 12 amino acids. V was cut by 7 bases and J by 3 bases, with 10 bases left in between. CDR1 is SNHLY and CDR2 is FYNNEI in the germline V gene. The CDR3 DNA sequence: TGTGCCAGCAAAGGGGGTGGCTACGAGCAGTACTTC. Its protein is CASKGGGYEQYF.

The chain joins TRBV19 to TRBJ1-1, with TRBD1 identical over 8 bases. Germline-derived CDR1 and CDR2 are LNHDA and SQIVND (reference sequence). The ends lost 5 bases at V and 6 bases at J; junction bases unmatched: 5. This CDR3 contains 13 residues. Here the CDR3 DNA reads TGTGCCAGTAGTCCGACAGGGGAGGCTGAAGCTTTCTTT. Translated, it gives CASSPTGEAEAFF. Combining the CDR3 with reference TRBV19 and TRBJ1-1 gives the whole variable domain DGGITQSPKYLFRKEGQNVTLSCEQNLNHDAMYWYRQDPGQGLRLIYYSQIVNDFQKGDIAEGYSVSREKKESFPLTVTSAQKNPTAFYLCASSPTGEAEAFFGQGTRLTVV.

The J gene is TRBJ1-2, the V gene TRBV3-1; D is perhaps TRBD1 (6 bases). Per germline, CDR1 LGHDT and CDR2 YNNKEL (reference sequence). V lost 1 base to trimming and J lost 2 bases, with 17 bases between them. CDR3 length: 17 amino acids. The CDR3 region is CASSQGGGGARNYGYTF. The CDR3 nucleotides read TGTGCCAGCAGCCAAGGGGGAGGGGGGGCAAGGAACTATGGCTACACCTTC.

V gene TRBV30 combines with J gene TRBJ1-5; a weak D match, TRBD1 (5 bases). Trimming stripped 1 base from V and 4 bases from J, with 14 bases between. This CDR3 has 15 residues. Looked up from germline, CDR1 is GTSNPN and CDR2 is SVGIG (reference sequence). In DNA form, the CDR3 reads TGTGCCTGGAGTGCGACCGGGCAGGGTAATCAGCCCCAGCATTTT. Protein sequence: CAWSATGQGNQPQHF.

The chain carries TRBV28 and TRBJ1-1, with 8 bases fitting TRBD1. Unmatched junction bases numbered 7, after V lost 2 bases and J lost 8 bases. This CDR3 contains 14 residues. Germline V gene data show CDR1 as MDHEN and CDR2 as SYDVKM. CDR3 sequence reads: CASSLPGTGPEAFF. The CDR3 bases are TGTGCCAGCAGTTTACCCGGGACAGGCCCCGAAGCTTTCTTT.

CDR3 residues: CASSLGLAGLRDTQYF. The CDR3 coding sequence is TGTGCCAGCAGCTTAGGTTTGGCGGGGCTGCGGGATACGCAGTATTTT. V is TRBV7-9 and J is TRBJ2-3; D possibly corresponds to TRBD2 (6 bases). Trimming shortened V by 1 base and J by 6 bases, and 17 bases separated the two germline ends. The length of the CDR3 is 16 residues. The V gene's germline CDR1 is SEHNR and CDR2 FQNEAQ (reference sequence).

This clonotype was observed a few times. This sequence joins TRBV7-3 and TRBJ1-1, with D hard to call. CDR3 length: 13 residues. Trimming shortened V by 4 bases and J by 1 base, and 7 bases separated the two germline ends. Germline assignment: CDR1 SGHTA and CDR2 FQGTGA. The CDR3 DNA reads TGTGCCAGCAGCTCTCTGGGGAACACTGAAGCTTTCTTT. It encodes CASSSLGNTEAFF. The full variable domain, with the rest looked up from reference TRBV7-3 and TRBJ1-1, is GAGVSQTPSNKVTEKGKYVELRCDPISGHTALYWYRQSLGQGPEFLIYFQGTGAADDSGLPNDRFFAVRPEGSVSTLKIQRTERGDSAVYLCASSSLGNTEAFFGQGTRLTVV.

The V gene is TRBV3-1, the J gene TRBJ2-1; the match to TRBD1 covers 7 bases. The CDR3 covers 14 residues. Trimming cost V 4 bases and J 2 bases; bases outside gene matches: 2. CDR1 is LGHDT and CDR2 is YNNKEL in the germline V gene (reference sequence). CDR3 loop: CASSRDRAYNEQFF. The CDR3 nucleotides read TGTGCCAGCAGCCGAGACAGGGCCTACAATGAGCAGTTCTTC.